This T cell receptor (beta chain) was recovered during a study of T cell responses to AZD1222 COVID-19 vaccine. The study, taken as a whole, reports: The number of AZD1222 recipients seropositive at baseline was only five to seven. Dominant at 160-218 and 743-854, vaccine-associated CD4 TCRs also spanned spike.

Comment on this clone: Its specificity is not known.

The assay was immunoSEQ multiplex PCR, and TCRdb's table has in-frame clones only and misses some. Seen here are 130,000 or so clones, approximately 90% observed once, and the top ten hold roughly 4%. The CDR3 contains 14 residues. V shed 5 bases and J 6 bases; nucleotides not matched to a gene: 9. Germline values: CDR1 SGHVS, CDR2 FNYEAQ. This chain links TRBV7-6 with TRBJ2-7, with TRBD1 matching over 8 bases. This TCR was sampled from an adult who received the AZD1222 COVID-19 vaccine. The sample here was peripheral blood, taken 28 days after the second AZD1222 dose. This CDR3 reads CASSPSGQAGEQYF. The CDR3 nucleotides are TGTGCCAGCAGCCCCTCGGGACAGGCGGGCGAGCAGTACTTC. Using reference TRBV7-6 and TRBJ2-7 for the parts outside the CDR3, the full variable domain is GAGVSQSPRYKVTKRGQDVALRCDPISGHVSLYWYRQALGQGPEFLTYFNYEAQQDKSGLPNDRFSAERPEGSISTLTIQRTEQRDSAMYRCASSPSGQAGEQYFGPGTRLTVT.